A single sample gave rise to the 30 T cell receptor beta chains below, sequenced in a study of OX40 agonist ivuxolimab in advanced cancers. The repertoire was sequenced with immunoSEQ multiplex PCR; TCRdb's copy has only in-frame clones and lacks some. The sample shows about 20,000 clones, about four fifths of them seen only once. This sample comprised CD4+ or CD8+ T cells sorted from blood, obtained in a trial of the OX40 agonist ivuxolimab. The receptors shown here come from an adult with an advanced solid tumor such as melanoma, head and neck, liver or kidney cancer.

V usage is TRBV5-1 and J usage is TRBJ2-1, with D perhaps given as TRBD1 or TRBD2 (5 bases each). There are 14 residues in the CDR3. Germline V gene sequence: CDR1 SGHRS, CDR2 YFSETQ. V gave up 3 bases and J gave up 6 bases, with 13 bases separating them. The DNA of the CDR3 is TGCGCCAGCAGCTCCGGTGGTGGGGGCAATGAGCAGTTCTTC. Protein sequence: CASSSGGGGNEQFF.

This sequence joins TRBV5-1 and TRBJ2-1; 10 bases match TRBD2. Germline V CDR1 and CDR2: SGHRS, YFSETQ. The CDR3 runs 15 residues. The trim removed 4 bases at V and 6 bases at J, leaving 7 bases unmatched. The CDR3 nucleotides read TGCGCCAGCAGCCCACAGCGGGGGGGTCCCAATGAGCAGTTCTTC. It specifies CASSPQRGGPNEQFF. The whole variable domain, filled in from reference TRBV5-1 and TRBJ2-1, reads KAGVTQTPRYLIKTRGQQVTLSCSPISGHRSVSWYQQTPGQGLQFLFEYFSETQRNKGNFPGRFSGRQFSNSRSEMNVSTLELGDSALYLCASSPQRGGPNEQFFGPGTRLTVL.

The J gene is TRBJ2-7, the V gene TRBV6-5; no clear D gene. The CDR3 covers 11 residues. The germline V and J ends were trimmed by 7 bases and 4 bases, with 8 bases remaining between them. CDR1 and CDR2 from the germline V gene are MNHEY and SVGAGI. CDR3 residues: CASTQHYEQYF. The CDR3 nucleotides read TGTGCCAGCACACAGCATTACGAGCAGTACTTC.

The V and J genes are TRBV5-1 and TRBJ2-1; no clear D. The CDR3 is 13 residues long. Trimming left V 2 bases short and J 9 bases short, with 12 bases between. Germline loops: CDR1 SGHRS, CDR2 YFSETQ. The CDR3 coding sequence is TGCGCCAGCAGCTTAGAGAGCTGGAGTGAGCAGTTCTTC. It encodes CASSLESWSEQFF.

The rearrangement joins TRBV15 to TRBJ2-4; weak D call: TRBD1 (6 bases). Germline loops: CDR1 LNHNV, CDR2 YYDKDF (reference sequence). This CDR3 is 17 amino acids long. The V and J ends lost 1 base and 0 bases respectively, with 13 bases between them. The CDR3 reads CATSRATGRLAKNIQYF. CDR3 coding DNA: TGTGCCACCAGCAGAGCAACAGGGCGGTTAGCCAAAAACATTCAGTACTTC.

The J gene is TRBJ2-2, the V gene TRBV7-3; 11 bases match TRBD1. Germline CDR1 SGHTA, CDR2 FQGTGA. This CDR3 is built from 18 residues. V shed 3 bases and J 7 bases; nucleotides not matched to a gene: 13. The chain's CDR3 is CASSLTQDRDRGIGELFF. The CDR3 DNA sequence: TGTGCCAGCAGCTTGACCCAAGACCGGGACAGGGGGATCGGGGAGCTGTTTTTT.

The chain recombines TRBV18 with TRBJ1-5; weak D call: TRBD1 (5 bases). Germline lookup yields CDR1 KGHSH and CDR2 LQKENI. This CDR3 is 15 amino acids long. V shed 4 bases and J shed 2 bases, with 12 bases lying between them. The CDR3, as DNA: TGTGCCAGCTCACGGGACGCGGGAGGCAATCAGCCCCAGCATTTT. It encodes CASSRDAGGNQPQHF.

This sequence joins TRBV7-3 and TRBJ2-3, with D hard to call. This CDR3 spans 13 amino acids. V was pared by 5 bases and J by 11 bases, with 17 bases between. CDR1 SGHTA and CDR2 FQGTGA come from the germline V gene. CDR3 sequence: CASSQAAQSMQYF. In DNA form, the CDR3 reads TGTGCCAGCAGCCAGGCAGCGCAAAGTATGCAGTATTTT.

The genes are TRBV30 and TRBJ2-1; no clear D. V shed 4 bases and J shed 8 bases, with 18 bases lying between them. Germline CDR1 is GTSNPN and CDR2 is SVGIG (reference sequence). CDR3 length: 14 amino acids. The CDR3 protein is CAWTLGGARDEQFF. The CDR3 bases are TGTGCCTGGACCCTGGGCGGTGCCCGGGATGAGCAGTTCTTC.

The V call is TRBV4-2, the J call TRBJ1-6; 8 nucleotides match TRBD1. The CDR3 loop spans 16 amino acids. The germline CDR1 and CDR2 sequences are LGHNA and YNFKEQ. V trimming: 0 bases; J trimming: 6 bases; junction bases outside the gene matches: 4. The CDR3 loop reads CASSQDSGTGNSPLHF. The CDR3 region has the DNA TGTGCCAGCAGCCAAGACTCAGGGACAGGTAATTCACCCCTCCACTTT.

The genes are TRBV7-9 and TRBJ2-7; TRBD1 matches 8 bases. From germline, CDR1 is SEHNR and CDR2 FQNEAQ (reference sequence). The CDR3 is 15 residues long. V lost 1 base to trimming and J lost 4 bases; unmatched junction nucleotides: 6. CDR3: CASSLVIQGVYEQYF. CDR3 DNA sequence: TGTGCCAGCAGCTTAGTTATACAGGGGGTATACGAGCAGTACTTC.

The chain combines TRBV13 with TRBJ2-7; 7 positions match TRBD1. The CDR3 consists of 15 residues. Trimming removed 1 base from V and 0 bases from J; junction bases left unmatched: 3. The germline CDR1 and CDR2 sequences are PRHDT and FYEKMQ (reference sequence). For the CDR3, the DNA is TGTGCCAGCAGCTTAGAACAGGGGAGCTCCTACGAGCAGTACTTC. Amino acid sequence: CASSLEQGSSYEQYF. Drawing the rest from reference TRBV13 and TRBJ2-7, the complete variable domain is AAGVIQSPRHLIKEKRETATLKCYPIPRHDTVYWYQQGPGQDPQFLISFYEKMQSDKGSIPDRFSAQQFSDYHSELNMSSLELGDSALYFCASSLEQGSSYEQYFGPGTRLTVT.

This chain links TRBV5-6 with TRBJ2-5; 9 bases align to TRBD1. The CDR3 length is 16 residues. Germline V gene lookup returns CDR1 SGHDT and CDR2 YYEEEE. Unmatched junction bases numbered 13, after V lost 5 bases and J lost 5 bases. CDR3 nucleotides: TGTGCCAGCAGAAAGGTGGTTACAGGGGGCGGGGAGACCCAGTACTTC. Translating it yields CASRKVVTGGGETQYF.

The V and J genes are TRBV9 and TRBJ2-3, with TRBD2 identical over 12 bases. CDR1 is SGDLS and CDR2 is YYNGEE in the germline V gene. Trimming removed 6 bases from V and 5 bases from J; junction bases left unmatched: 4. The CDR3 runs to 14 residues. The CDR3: CASNLAGGIDTQYF. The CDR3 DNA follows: TGTGCCAGCAATCTAGCGGGAGGGATAGATACGCAGTATTTT.

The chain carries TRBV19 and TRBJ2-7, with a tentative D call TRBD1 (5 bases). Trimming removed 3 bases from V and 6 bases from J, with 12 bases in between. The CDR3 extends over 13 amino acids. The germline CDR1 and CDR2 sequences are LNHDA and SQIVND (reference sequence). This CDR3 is CASSIDSFSEQYF. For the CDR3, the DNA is TGTGCCAGTAGTATTGACAGTTTCTCCGAGCAGTACTTC. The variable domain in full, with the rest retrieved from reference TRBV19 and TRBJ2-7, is DGGITQSPKYLFRKEGQNVTLSCEQNLNHDAMYWYRQDPGQGLRLIYYSQIVNDFQKGDIAEGYSVSREKKESFPLTVTSAQKNPTAFYLCASSIDSFSEQYFGPGTRLTVT.

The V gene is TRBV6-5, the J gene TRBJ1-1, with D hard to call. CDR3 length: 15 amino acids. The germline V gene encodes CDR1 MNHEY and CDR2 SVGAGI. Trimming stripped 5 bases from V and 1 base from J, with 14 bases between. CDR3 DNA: TGTGCCAGCAGTAGAGGACCCCAGACGAACACTGAAGCTTTCTTT. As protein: CASSRGPQTNTEAFF.

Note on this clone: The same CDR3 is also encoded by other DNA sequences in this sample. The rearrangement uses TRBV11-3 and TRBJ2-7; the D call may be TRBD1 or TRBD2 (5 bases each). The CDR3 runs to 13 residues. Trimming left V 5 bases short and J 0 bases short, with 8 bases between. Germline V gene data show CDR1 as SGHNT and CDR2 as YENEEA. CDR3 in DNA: TGTGCCAGCAGCCCCGGGGCCTCCTACGAGCAGTACTTC. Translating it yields CASSPGASYEQYF.

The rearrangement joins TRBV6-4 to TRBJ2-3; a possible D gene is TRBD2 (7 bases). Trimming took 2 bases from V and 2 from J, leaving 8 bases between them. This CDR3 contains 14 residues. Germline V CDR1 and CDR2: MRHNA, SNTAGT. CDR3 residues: CASSDGGATDTQYF. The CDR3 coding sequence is TGTGCCAGCAGTGACGGGGGGGCCACAGATACGCAGTATTTT.

The CDR3 coding sequence is TGTGCCAGCAGCTCCCCCCGTGAAGGGTACAATGAGCAGTTCTTC. Translation gives CASSSPREGYNEQFF. This chain connects TRBV7-2 to TRBJ2-1; D remains unclear. Trimming took 4 bases from V and 4 from J, leaving 14 bases between them. The CDR3 consists of 15 residues. Germline loops: CDR1 SGHTA, CDR2 FQGNSA.

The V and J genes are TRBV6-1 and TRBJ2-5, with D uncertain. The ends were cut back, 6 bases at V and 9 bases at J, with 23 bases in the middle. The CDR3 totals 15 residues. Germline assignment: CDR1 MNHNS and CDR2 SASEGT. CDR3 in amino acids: CASSPLNGPKRSQYF. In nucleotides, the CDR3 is TGTGCCAGCAGCCCCCTGAACGGACCGAAGCGATCCCAGTACTTC.

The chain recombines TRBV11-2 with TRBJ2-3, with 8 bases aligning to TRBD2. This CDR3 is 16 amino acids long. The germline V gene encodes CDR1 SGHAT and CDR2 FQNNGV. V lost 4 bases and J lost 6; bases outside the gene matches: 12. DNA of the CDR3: TGTGCCAGCAGCTCCGGCGGGGGGACATCGTCTGATACGCAGTATTTT. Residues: CASSSGGGTSSDTQYF.

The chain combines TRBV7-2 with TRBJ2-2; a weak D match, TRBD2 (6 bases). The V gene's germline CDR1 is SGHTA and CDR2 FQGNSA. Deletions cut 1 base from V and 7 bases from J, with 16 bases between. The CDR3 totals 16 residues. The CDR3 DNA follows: TGTGCCAGCAGCTTAGTCGGGGGAACCTTGAGCGGGGAGCTGTTTTTT. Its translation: CASSLVGGTLSGELFF.

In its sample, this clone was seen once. The CDR3 reads CASSPGQGSYEQYF. The CDR3 bases are TGTGCCAGCAGCCCTGGACAGGGTTCCTACGAGCAGTACTTC. The rearrangement links TRBV5-4 to TRBJ2-7; 8 bases are a match to TRBD1. Germline lookup yields CDR1 SGHNT and CDR2 YYREEE (reference sequence). The ends lost 4 bases at V and 1 base at J; junction bases unmatched: 4. The CDR3 runs to 14 residues.

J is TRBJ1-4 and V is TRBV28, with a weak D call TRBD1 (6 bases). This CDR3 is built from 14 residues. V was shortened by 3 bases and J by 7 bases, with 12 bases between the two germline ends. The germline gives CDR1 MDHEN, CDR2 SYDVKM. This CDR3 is CASSFRGASEKLFF. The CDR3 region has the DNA TGTGCCAGCAGTTTCAGGGGCGCGAGTGAAAAACTGTTTTTT.

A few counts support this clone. CDR3 nucleotide sequence: TGTGCCAGCAAACTAGCGGGAGACACAGATACGCAGTATTTT. Its translation: CASKLAGDTDTQYF. This chain uses TRBV6-4 with TRBJ2-3; 11 bases fit TRBD2. The germline gives CDR1 MRHNA, CDR2 SNTAGT. Trimming at V came to 7 bases and at J to 2 bases, leaving 2 bases not matched to a gene. The CDR3 totals 14 residues.

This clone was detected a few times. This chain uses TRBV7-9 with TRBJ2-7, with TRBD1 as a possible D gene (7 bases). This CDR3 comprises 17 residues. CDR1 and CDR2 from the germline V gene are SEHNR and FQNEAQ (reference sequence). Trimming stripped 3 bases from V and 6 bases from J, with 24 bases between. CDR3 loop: CASSFGGRTGVSPEQYF. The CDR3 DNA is TGTGCCAGCAGCTTCGGGGGTAGGACAGGAGTTTCCCCCGAGCAGTACTTC.

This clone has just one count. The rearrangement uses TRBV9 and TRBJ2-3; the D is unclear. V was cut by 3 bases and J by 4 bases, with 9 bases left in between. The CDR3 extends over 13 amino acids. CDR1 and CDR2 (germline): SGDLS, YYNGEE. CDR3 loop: CASSGDGADTQYF. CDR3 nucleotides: TGTGCCAGCAGCGGGGATGGGGCAGATACGCAGTATTTT.

The CDR3 DNA reads as TGTGCCAGCACCAATTGGGACCCGTATGGCTACACCTTC. It translates to CASTNWDPYGYTF. The V call is TRBV27, the J call TRBJ1-2, with D possibly TRBD1 on 5 matching bases. Trimming left V 7 bases short and J 5 bases short, with 14 bases between. The germline V gene encodes CDR1 MNHEY and CDR2 SMNVEV (reference sequence). The CDR3 sequence is 13 residues long.

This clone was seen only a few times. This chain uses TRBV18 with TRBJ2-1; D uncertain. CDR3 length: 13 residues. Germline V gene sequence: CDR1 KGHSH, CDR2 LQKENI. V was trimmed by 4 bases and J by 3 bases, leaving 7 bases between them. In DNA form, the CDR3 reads TGTGCCAGCTCACTGGACCTCTACAATGAGCAGTTCTTC. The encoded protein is CASSLDLYNEQFF.

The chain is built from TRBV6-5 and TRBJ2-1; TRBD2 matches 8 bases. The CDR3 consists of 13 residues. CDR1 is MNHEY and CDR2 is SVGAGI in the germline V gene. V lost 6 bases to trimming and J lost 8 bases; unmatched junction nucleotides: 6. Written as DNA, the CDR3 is TGTGCCAGCAGGGCGGGAGGAGTCGATGAGCAGTTCTTC. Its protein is CASRAGGVDEQFF.